A single sample gave rise to the 5 T cell receptor beta chains below, sequenced in a study of blood T cell repertoires in COVID-19. Some clones are missing from TCRdb's copy, which holds only in-frame ones; the method was immunoSEQ multiplex PCR. The sample includes under 250,000 clones, roughly 80% seen only once; the top ten take just over 2.5%. Sequenced input: peripheral blood. These receptors were collected from a woman in her 70s with active or convalescent COVID-19.

V usage is TRBV10-3 and J usage is TRBJ1-6; 8 bases match TRBD1. CDR3 length equals 12 residues. V lost 8 bases, J lost 10 bases, and 4 bases stayed unmatched. In germline, CDR1 is ENHRY, CDR2 SYGVKD. The CDR3 DNA sequence: TGTGCCATCGGACAGGGAGGGTCACCCCTCCACTTT. Its protein is CAIGQGGSPLHF.

The V and J genes are TRBV5-6 and TRBJ1-4, with D unresolved. Trimming took 5 bases from V and 8 from J, leaving 10 bases between them. CDR1 is SGHDT and CDR2 is YYEEEE in the germline V gene. The CDR3 has 12 amino acids. The CDR3: CASRGASEKLFF. CDR3 bases: TGTGCCAGCAGGGGCGCTTCAGAAAAACTGTTTTTT.

This clone showed up just a few times. CDR3 DNA sequence: TGCGCCAGCAGTGCAGTAGTTAGCGGGAGTCTGGGCGAGCAGTACTTC. Translation: CASSAVVSGSLGEQYF. This rearrangement joins TRBV10-1 to TRBJ2-7; TRBD2 matches 9 bases. The CDR3 extends over 16 amino acids. The junction had 13 bases not matched to a gene; V was cut back by 4 bases and J by 6 bases. CDR1 and CDR2 from the germline V gene are WNHNN and SYGVQD (reference sequence).

This chain joins TRBV6-2 or TRBV6-3 and TRBJ1-6; D remains ambiguous. Trimming stripped 4 bases from V and 6 bases from J, with 10 bases between. In germline, CDR1 is MNHEY, CDR2 SVGEGT. The CDR3 spans 14 residues. The CDR3 loop is CASSFGLFNSPLHF. The CDR3 DNA follows: TGTGCCAGCAGTTTCGGACTGTTTAATTCACCCCTCCACTTT.

The chain has TRBV4-2 and TRBJ1-3; 9 nucleotides line up with TRBD1. This CDR3 comprises 13 residues. Germline CDR1 LGHNA, CDR2 YNFKEQ. Trimming cost V 8 bases and J 7 bases; bases outside gene matches: 6. This CDR3 is CASGPGQGNTIYF. Here the CDR3 DNA reads TGTGCCAGCGGCCCGGGACAGGGCAACACCATATATTTT.